The clone carrying this T cell receptor (beta chain) showed up just a few times. Its target is not known. Patients chosen for sequencing had shown CD8+CD57+ cell expansion by flow cytometry. Patients had undergone no therapy by the time their blood was sampled. Genomic DNA templated the TCR beta VDJ and CDR3 profiling. A single record per CDR3 protein comes from TCRdb applying MiXCR to the reads. Of under 250,000 distinct CDR3 sequences listed, approximately 45% are singletons. The data originate from a study of CD8+CD57+ T cells in acquired aplastic anemia. As for the study in general: DNA recovered from sorted CD4+ and CD8+ cells had a mean of around 3.2 ug.

Study conclusions and caveats: The number of CD8+ CDR3 sequences shared by patients and controls was roughly 31. In CD8+ cells, Simpson's diversity showed no significant difference between patients and controls.

The specimen sequenced was sorted CD4+, CD8+, or CD8+CD57+ T cells (not recorded which) from PBMCs. The receptor comes from a human donor with aplastic anemia.

This chain's CDR3 is CASSLGAGTGVSSSGANVLTF. The CDR3 DNA reads as TGTGCCAGCAGCTTAGGCGCCGGGACAGGTGTCTCCTCCTCTGGGGCCAACGTCCTGACTTTC. V usage is TRBV13 and J usage is TRBJ2-6, with 8 bases lining up with TRBD1. The CDR3 runs to 21 residues. Germline V gene sequence: CDR1 PRHDT, CDR2 FYEKMQ (reference sequence). With V trimmed by 0 bases and J by 0 bases, 13 bases remained unmatched. Full variable domain (remainder filled in from reference TRBV13 and TRBJ2-6): AAGVIQSPRHLIKEKRETATLKCYPIPRHDTVYWYQQGPGQDPQFLISFYEKMQSDKGSIPDRFSAQQFSDYHSELNMSSLELGDSALYFCASSLGAGTGVSSSGANVLTFGAGSRLTVL.